The 9 T cell receptor beta chains below come from one sample, sequenced in a study of T cell responses to AZD1222 COVID-19 vaccine. The method was immunoSEQ multiplex PCR; TCRdb's version includes in-frame clones alone and lacks a portion of them. The sample contains tens of thousands of clones, about nine tenths of which appear only once. The input for sequencing was peripheral blood, taken on day 0 of AZD1222 vaccination. Receptor source: an adult in good health.

The rearrangement uses TRBV2 and TRBJ1-5; 8 bases map to TRBD1. Germline CDR1 is SNHLY and CDR2 is FYNNEI. This CDR3 region has 14 residues. Trimming at V came to 3 bases and at J to 3 bases, leaving 1 base not matched to a gene. CDR3 in DNA: TGTGCCAGCAGTGACAGGGGGCTCAATCAGCCCCAGCATTTT. Residues: CASSDRGLNQPQHF.

The V and J genes are TRBV4-1 and TRBJ2-3; TRBD2 aligns across 7 bases. Unmatched junction bases numbered 10, after V lost 8 bases and J lost 2 bases. Germline-derived CDR1 and CDR2 are MGHRA and YSYEKL. This CDR3 has 15 residues. CDR3 sequence reads: CASRYLAEHTDTQYF. The CDR3 DNA sequence: TGCGCCAGCCGGTATCTAGCGGAGCACACAGATACGCAGTATTTT.

The chain is built from TRBV7-9 and TRBJ1-2; maybe TRBD1 (6 bases). Germline V CDR1 and CDR2: SEHNR, FQNEAQ (reference sequence). V was trimmed by 3 bases and J by 3 bases, leaving 14 bases between them. The CDR3 is made up of 15 amino acids. CDR3 coding DNA: TGTGCCAGCAGCTTCCGGGGGGCGCAGGACTATGGCTACACCTTC. Its protein product is CASSFRGAQDYGYTF. Supplemented by reference TRBV7-9 and TRBJ1-2, the full variable domain reads DTGVSQNPRHKITKRGQNVTFRCDPISEHNRLYWYRQTLGQGPEFLTYFQNEAQLEKSRLLSDRFSAERPKGSFSTLEIQRTEQGDSAMYLCASSFRGAQDYGYTFGSGTRLTVV.

J is TRBJ2-2 and V is TRBV5-4, with TRBD1 matching over 10 bases. Germline CDR1 SGHNT, CDR2 YYREEE (reference sequence). V was pared by 4 bases and J by 7 bases, with 7 bases of the junction left unmatched. The CDR3 totals 15 residues. The CDR3 spells CASSNRQGANGELFF. The CDR3 bases are TGTGCCAGCAGCAACCGACAGGGGGCTAACGGGGAGCTGTTTTTT.

The chain links TRBV19 to TRBJ1-3, with D perhaps matching TRBD1 (5 bases). Germline assignment: CDR1 LNHDA and CDR2 SQIVND (reference sequence). The V gene lost 5 bases and the J gene lost 0 bases, with 14 bases spanning the gap. There are 16 residues in the CDR3. CDR3 sequence reads: CASSPLTGSSGNTIYF. CDR3 DNA: TGTGCCAGTAGTCCCTTAACAGGATCCTCTGGAAACACCATATATTTT.

The chain employs TRBV27 and TRBJ2-2, with a weak D call TRBD1 (6 bases). Germline-derived CDR1 and CDR2 are MNHEY and SMNVEV (reference sequence). This CDR3 is 15 amino acids long. Deletions cut 4 bases from V and 1 base from J, with 10 bases between. CDR3 in amino acids: CASSWDTKNTGELFF. CDR3 bases: TGTGCCAGCAGTTGGGACACTAAGAACACCGGGGAGCTGTTTTTT.

The CDR3 is CASTDPGQGADTQYF. CDR3 sequence (DNA): TGTGCCAGCACTGACCCGGGACAGGGCGCAGATACGCAGTATTTT. The chain recombines TRBV4-2 with TRBJ2-3; the match to TRBD1 covers 9 bases. V shed 7 bases, J shed 4 bases, and the junction held 9 bases outside the gene matches. CDR3 size: 15 residues. Germline V gene sequence: CDR1 LGHNA, CDR2 YNFKEQ.

The J gene is TRBJ1-5, the V gene TRBV30; 8 bases are shared with TRBD1. The CDR3 is made up of 13 amino acids. Germline-derived CDR1 and CDR2 are GTSNPN and SVGIG (reference sequence). Losses at the gene ends were 1 base for V and 9 bases for J; bases not matched to a gene: 5. CDR3 region: CAWSETGVRPQHF. The CDR3 DNA reads as TGTGCCTGGAGTGAGACAGGGGTGAGGCCCCAGCATTTT.

The V and J genes are TRBV6-2 or TRBV6-3 and TRBJ2-1; 9 positions agree with TRBD2. Per germline, CDR1 MNHEY and CDR2 SVGEGT. V lost 6 bases to trimming and J lost 8 bases; unmatched junction nucleotides: 8. CDR3 length: 14 amino acids. DNA of the CDR3: TGTGCCAGCAGCCGCGGGGGGGCCGAATATGAGCAGTTCTTC. It codes for CASSRGGAEYEQFF.